Below, 31 T cell receptor beta chains from the same sample are listed, as sequenced in a study of blood T cells in healthy people across ages. Combining a sample-barcoded 5' primer with a J-beta primer mix, a second PCR ran for roughly 7 to 12 cycles. TCRdb analysed the 5' RACE reads with MiXCR anew, one entry per CDR3 protein. Found here are some 1.5 million distinct CDR3 sequences, 25% to 30% of them singletons; the top ten hold roughly 8%. Source material: blood. All receptors derive from a woman between 25 and 40 years old in good health.

As regards this clonotype: A much larger clone lies one base from this, so it may be a read error. The chain links TRBV20-1 to TRBJ1-2; D gene ambiguous. The CDR3 covers 14 residues. The germline gives CDR1 DFQATT, CDR2 SNEGSKA (reference sequence). The DNA of the CDR3 is TGCAGTGCTAGAGATGCTGGGGTTAACTATGACTACACCTTC. Its translation is CSARDAGVNYDYTF.

On this clonotype: A much larger clone sits a single nucleotide away, making a read error possible. The V and J genes are TRBV12-3 or TRBV12-4 and TRBJ2-7; D not certain. V was cut by 2 bases and J by 7 bases, with 12 bases left in between. The CDR3 is 13 residues long. In nucleotides, the CDR3 is TGTGCCAGCAGTTTAATTCATGGGGAAGAGCAGTACTTC. Protein product: CASSLIHGEEQYF.

This clonotype was counted a few times. The chain has TRBV9 and TRBJ2-1; D gene uncertain. Trimming removed 1 base from V and 4 bases from J, with 15 bases in between. The CDR3 runs to 16 residues. CDR1 is SGDLS and CDR2 is YYNGEE in the germline V gene. CDR3 region: CASSVSSPGGYNEQFF. The CDR3 nucleotides read TGTGCCAGCAGCGTATCCAGCCCTGGTGGTTACAATGAGCAGTTCTTC.

CDR3 sequence: CARPGLENAEQFF. As DNA, the CDR3 is TGTGCCAGACCGGGACTAGAAAACGCTGAGCAGTTCTTC. This sequence joins TRBV2 and TRBJ2-1; 8 nucleotides match TRBD2. Germline V gene lookup returns CDR1 SNHLY and CDR2 FYNNEI. V shed 9 bases and J 9 bases; nucleotides not matched to a gene: 10. The CDR3 spans 13 residues.

Only a few counts were recorded for this clonotype. The chain uses TRBV2 and TRBJ1-2, with 8 positions matching TRBD1. The CDR3 spans 16 residues. Germline-derived CDR1 and CDR2 are SNHLY and FYNNEI. The J segment lost 2 bases and the V segment lost 6 bases, leaving 11 bases of the junction unmatched. CDR3 loop: CASREDRAPSNYGYTF. The CDR3 DNA is TGTGCCAGCAGAGAGGACAGGGCCCCTTCAAACTATGGCTACACCTTC.

J is TRBJ2-1 and V is TRBV20-1, with TRBD2 matching over 10 bases. Germline loops: CDR1 DFQATT, CDR2 SNEGSKA (reference sequence). Trimming removed 4 bases from V and 6 bases from J; junction bases left unmatched: 6. The CDR3 is 14 residues long. CDR3 DNA: TGCAGTGCTACCCCTAGCGGGAGAAGCAATGAGCAGTTCTTC. Amino acid sequence: CSATPSGRSNEQFF.

CDR3 sequence reads: CASSLGGGKAFF. The DNA for the CDR3 is TGTGCCAGCAGTTTAGGCGGGGGCAAAGCTTTCTTT. The chain is built from TRBV12-3 or TRBV12-4 and TRBJ1-1; maybe TRBD1 (6 bases). V shed 1 base and J shed 9 bases, with 9 bases lying between them. The CDR3 loop spans 12 amino acids.

This clonotype was seen a handful of times. The V gene is TRBV3-1, the J gene TRBJ2-3; D ambiguous. V shed 0 bases and J shed 3 bases, with 7 bases lying between them. Germline-derived CDR1 and CDR2 are LGHDT and YNNKEL (reference sequence). The CDR3 loop spans 14 amino acids. This CDR3 reads CASSQDPITDTQYF. The CDR3 nucleotides are TGTGCCAGCAGCCAAGACCCGATTACAGATACGCAGTATTTT.

At least ten counts were recorded for this clonotype. V usage is TRBV12-3 or TRBV12-4 and J usage is TRBJ1-3, with 7 nucleotides matching TRBD1. The CDR3 extends over 15 amino acids. V shed 8 bases, J shed 0 bases, and the junction held 7 bases outside the gene matches. The CDR3 coding sequence is TGTGCCAGCGGATTGGGACAGACCTCTGGAAACACCATATATTTT. Encoded protein: CASGLGQTSGNTIYF.

In this sample, this clonotype turned up a few times. The V and J genes are TRBV9 and TRBJ2-1; perhaps TRBD1 as D (6 bases). The length of the CDR3 is 18 residues. CDR1 is SGDLS and CDR2 is YYNGEE in the germline V gene. V was clipped by 6 bases and J by 7 bases, with 29 bases between them. The DNA of the CDR3 is TGTGCCAGCAACCTTTTCCCAGACTCCTCCTTAGGGGGAAATGAGCAGTTCTTC. Protein product: CASNLFPDSSLGGNEQFF.

The rearrangement links TRBV5-1 to TRBJ1-4; D possibly corresponds to TRBD1 (6 bases). The CDR3 has 15 amino acids. V was trimmed by 7 bases and J by 1 base, leaving 14 bases between them. CDR1 is SGHRS, CDR2 YFSETQ, per germline. CDR3: CASSPGDLTNEKLFF. The CDR3 DNA reads TGCGCCAGCTCCCCAGGGGATCTAACTAATGAAAAACTGTTTTTT.

This clonotype was seen at least ten times. This chain joins TRBV12-3 or TRBV12-4 and TRBJ2-4, with 9 positions matching TRBD2. This CDR3 is 15 amino acids long. V trimming: 5 bases; J trimming: 2 bases; junction bases outside the gene matches: 4. CDR3 nucleotides: TGTGCCAGCAGTGCTAGCGGGATGACCAAAAACATTCAGTACTTC. This codes for CASSASGMTKNIQYF.

The table lists this clonotype with a few counts. The chain has TRBV5-1 and TRBJ2-7; D may match TRBD1 or TRBD2 (6 bases each). Germline V gene lookup returns CDR1 SGHRS and CDR2 YFSETQ. The CDR3 spans 14 residues. Between the trimmed V and J ends, which lost 6 bases and 3 bases, there was a span of 16 bases. CDR3 bases: TGCGCCAGCACTCCCGGAAAGGGGGGCTACGAGCAGTACTTC. Its protein product is CASTPGKGGYEQYF.

There are many counts of this clonotype. The chain carries TRBV9 and TRBJ2-5; 8 bases align to TRBD1. The CDR3 has 16 amino acids. The V gene's germline CDR1 is SGDLS and CDR2 YYNGEE. V lost 5 bases to trimming and J lost 1 base; unmatched junction nucleotides: 10. DNA for the CDR3: TGTGCCAGCAGTGTTGGGACAGGATCTCTCCAAGAGACCCAGTACTTC. As protein: CASSVGTGSLQETQYF.

This clonotype showed up just a few times. This chain connects TRBV4-1 to TRBJ2-7; D is undetermined. Germline V gene sequence: CDR1 MGHRA, CDR2 YSYEKL. The CDR3 is 14 amino acids. Trimming removed 2 bases at V and 0 bases at J, with 8 bases between. The CDR3 region is CASSQPQASYEQYF. The CDR3 DNA follows: TGCGCCAGCAGCCAACCCCAGGCCTCCTACGAGCAGTACTTC.

The V call is TRBV5-1, the J call TRBJ2-2; 8 bases are shared with TRBD1. The CDR3 covers 16 residues. Germline V lookup: CDR1 SGHRS, CDR2 YFSETQ. V was pared by 4 bases and J by 1 base, with 6 bases of the junction left unmatched. The chain's CDR3 is CASSQAGQGNTGELFF. The CDR3 bases are TGCGCCAGCAGCCAGGCAGGACAGGGGAACACCGGGGAGCTGTTTTTT.

The CDR3 here is CASSYSVSPSEQYF. The CDR3 coding sequence is TGTGCCAGCAGTTATTCGGTTTCACCGTCCGAGCAGTACTTC. The V and J genes are TRBV6-5 and TRBJ2-7; no reliable D call. Germline V gene lookup returns CDR1 MNHEY and CDR2 SVGAGI. Trimming removed 3 bases from V and 6 bases from J, with 15 bases in between. The CDR3 sequence is 14 residues long.

V is TRBV9 and J is TRBJ2-3; TRBD2 might be the D (6 bases). V lost 3 bases and J lost 4, with 15 bases in between. The CDR3 is 15 amino acids. Germline V gene lookup returns CDR1 SGDLS and CDR2 YYNGEE. CDR3 amino acids: CASSGGDIRADTQYF. In DNA form, the CDR3 reads TGTGCCAGCAGCGGGGGGGATATCAGAGCAGATACGCAGTATTTT.

At least ten counts were recorded for this clonotype. The chain is built from TRBV6-5 and TRBJ2-1, with 12 bases lining up with TRBD2. Germline loops: CDR1 MNHEY, CDR2 SVGAGI. V was clipped by 6 bases and J by 8 bases; unmatched bases: 8. The CDR3 extends over 15 amino acids. CDR3 residues: CASSPLAGGPYEQFF. In DNA form, the CDR3 reads TGTGCCAGCAGCCCGCTAGCGGGAGGGCCGTATGAGCAGTTCTTC.

The rearrangement joins TRBV7-9 to TRBJ1-5, with D possibly TRBD1 on 5 matching bases. The CDR3 loop spans 16 amino acids. V dropped 1 base and J dropped 1 base, with 11 bases sitting between them. CDR1 is SEHNR and CDR2 is FQNEAQ in the germline V gene (reference sequence). CDR3 DNA sequence: TGTGCCAGCAGCTTAGGGGACCTCGGGAGCAATCAGCCCCAGCATTTT. This codes for CASSLGDLGSNQPQHF.

This clonotype turned up a few times. The J gene is TRBJ1-1, the V gene TRBV5-1, with 8 positions matching TRBD1. The CDR3 extends over 13 amino acids. Germline assignment: CDR1 SGHRS and CDR2 YFSETQ. V dropped 6 bases and J dropped 1; count of bases not matched to a gene: 2. CDR3 sequence reads: CASKGQGNTEAFF. CDR3 sequence (DNA): TGCGCCAGCAAAGGACAGGGGAACACTGAAGCTTTCTTT.

The chain combines TRBV9 with TRBJ2-7; TRBD1 agrees at 7 bases. Trimming cost V 4 bases and J 1 base; bases outside gene matches: 11. Per germline, CDR1 SGDLS and CDR2 YYNGEE. CDR3 length equals 16 residues. The CDR3 bases are TGTGCCAGCAGCCCGGACCGACACAGGGGTTCCTACGAGCAGTACTTC. Translating it yields CASSPDRHRGSYEQYF. Combining the CDR3 with reference TRBV9 and TRBJ2-7 gives the whole variable domain DSGVTQTPKHLITATGQRVTLRCSPRSGDLSVYWYQQSLDQGLQFLIQYYNGEERAKGNILERFSAQQFPDLHSELNLSSLELGDSALYFCASSPDRHRGSYEQYFGPGTRLTVT.

The chain recombines TRBV6-1 with TRBJ1-1; TRBD1 agrees at 8 bases. Germline loops: CDR1 MNHNS, CDR2 SASEGT. Trimming at V came to 11 bases and at J to 5 bases, leaving 13 bases not matched to a gene. The CDR3 runs 14 residues. CDR3 amino acids: CAGETGGSRTEAFF. CDR3 sequence (DNA): TGTGCCGGCGAAACAGGGGGATCGAGGACTGAAGCTTTCTTT.

The sample holds a few counts of this clonotype. This chain joins TRBV7-2 and TRBJ2-2; possible D gene TRBD1, 6 bases. V was cut by 7 bases and J by 5 bases, with 17 bases left in between. CDR3 size: 15 residues. Germline CDR1 is SGHTA and CDR2 is FQGNSA. The CDR3 DNA reads as TGTGCCAGCAAGGGTGGGGGCTCCGGTACCGGGGAGCTGTTTTTT. It yields the protein CASKGGGSGTGELFF.

In its sample, this clonotype was seen a few times. This rearrangement joins TRBV2 to TRBJ1-2; 7 bases are shared with TRBD1. Germline V gene lookup returns CDR1 SNHLY and CDR2 FYNNEI. The V gene end was trimmed by 7 bases and the J gene end by 8 bases; junction bases not matched to a gene: 10. CDR3 length equals 13 residues. The CDR3 loop is CASKVGQAEGYTF. In nucleotides, the CDR3 is TGTGCCAGCAAAGTTGGACAGGCAGAGGGCTACACCTTC.

This clonotype was picked up a small number of times. This sequence joins TRBV25-1 and TRBJ1-2; a possible D gene is TRBD1 (6 bases). Germline V gene lookup returns CDR1 MGHDK and CDR2 SYGVNS. The CDR3 loop spans 12 amino acids. V dropped 7 bases and J dropped 8 bases, with 14 bases sitting between them. CDR3 sequence: CASNRGAEGYTF. In DNA, the CDR3 is TGTGCCAGCAACCGGGGGGCCGAGGGCTACACCTTC.

This clonotype was seen a handful of times. One end of the junction fails to match germline, which may point to a read error. The chain carries TRBV7-2 and TRBJ2-3; no clear D gene. The V gene's germline CDR1 is SGHTA and CDR2 FQGNSA. The CDR3 has 15 residues. The CDR3 DNA reads TGTGCCTGCAGTGCTGGGCAGCCTAGCACAGATACGCAGTATTTT. As protein: CACSAGQPSTDTQYF.

Here the CDR3 reads CASSFGRDTIYF. CDR3 nucleotide sequence: TGTGCCAGCAGTTTTGGAAGAGACACCATATATTTT. The gene calls are TRBV28 and TRBJ1-3; unclear D gene. Germline CDR1 and CDR2: MDHEN and SYDVKM. The CDR3 is 12 residues long. V was clipped by 3 bases and J by 8 bases, with 8 bases between them.

Notes on this clonotype: This sequence may be a read error, since a much larger clone differs from it by one base. The chain recombines TRBV20-1 with TRBJ2-5; 11 nucleotides line up with TRBD2. Germline lookup yields CDR1 DFQATT and CDR2 SNEGSKA (reference sequence). This CDR3 is 14 amino acids long. DNA of the CDR3: TGCAGTGCTAGTAGCGGGGGGGCGGAAGAGTCCCAGTACTTC. Protein product: CSASSGGAEESQYF.

The sample holds many counts of this clonotype. The V and J genes are TRBV6-6 and TRBJ1-5; unclear D gene. V shed 2 bases and J shed 3 bases, with 8 bases lying between them. The germline CDR1 and CDR2 sequences are MNHNY and SVGAGI (reference sequence). The CDR3 is 14 residues long. The CDR3 DNA reads TGTGCCAGCAGTTACGAGAGCGCCAATCAGCCCCAGCATTTT. It specifies CASSYESANQPQHF.

On this clonotype: This may come from a read error, since a much larger clone is one base off. The V and J genes are TRBV12-3 or TRBV12-4 and TRBJ2-5, with TRBD1 matching over 7 bases. This CDR3 contains 12 residues. After removal of 6 bases from V and 11 bases from J, the junction contained 9 bases not matched to a gene. Here the CDR3 reads CASRGDSNEQYF. The CDR3 DNA sequence: TGTGCCAGCAGGGGGGACAGCAATGAGCAGTACTTC.